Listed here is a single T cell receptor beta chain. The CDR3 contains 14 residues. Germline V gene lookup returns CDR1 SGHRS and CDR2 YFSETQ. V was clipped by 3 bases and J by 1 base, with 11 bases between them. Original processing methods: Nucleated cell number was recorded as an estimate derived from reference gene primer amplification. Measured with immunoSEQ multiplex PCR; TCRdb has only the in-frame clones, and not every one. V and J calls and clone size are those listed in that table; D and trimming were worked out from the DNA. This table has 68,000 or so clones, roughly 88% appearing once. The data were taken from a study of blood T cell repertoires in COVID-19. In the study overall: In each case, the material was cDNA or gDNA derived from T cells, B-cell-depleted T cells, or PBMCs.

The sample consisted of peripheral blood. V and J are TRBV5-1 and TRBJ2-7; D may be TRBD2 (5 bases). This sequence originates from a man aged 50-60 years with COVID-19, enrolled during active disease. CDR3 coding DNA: TGCGCCAGCAGCTCGTGGACGGGATCCTACGAGCAGTACTTC. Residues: CASSSWTGSYEQYF. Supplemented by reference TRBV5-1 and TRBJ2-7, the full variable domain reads KAGVTQTPRYLIKTRGQQVTLSCSPISGHRSVSWYQQTPGQGLQFLFEYFSETQRNKGNFPGRFSGRQFSNSRSEMNVSTLELGDSALYLCASSSWTGSYEQYFGPGTRLTVT.